The 30 T cell receptor beta chains in this list originate from one sample, sequenced in a study of long-term antiretroviral therapy in people with HIV. Version v3.0 of the immunoSEQ assay ran at survey level. Sequencing used immunoSEQ multiplex PCR; TCRdb keeps in-frame clones, though not all of them. The table records under 35,000 clones, 94% of them present only once. This sample comprised unsorted PBMCs, obtained 5 to 5.5 years after starting antiretroviral therapy. The receptor source for this set is a woman in her 50s with HIV.

The chain is built from TRBV2 and TRBJ2-1; the match to TRBD2 covers 13 bases. The CDR3 is made up of 15 amino acids. Germline V gene lookup returns CDR1 SNHLY and CDR2 FYNNEI. V lost 4 bases, J lost 10 bases, and 7 bases stayed unmatched. CDR3 in DNA: TGTGCCAGCAGTGGGACTAGCGGGGGAGGAATCGAGCAGTTCTTC. Amino acid sequence: CASSGTSGGGIEQFF.

The gene calls are TRBV7-9 and TRBJ1-2; D is perhaps TRBD1 (6 bases). V lost 5 bases and J lost 2, with 12 bases in between. The germline CDR1 and CDR2 sequences are SEHNR and FQNEAQ (reference sequence). This CDR3 has 14 residues. DNA for the CDR3: TGTGCCAGCAGCCCGGGACAACGGAACTATGGCTACACCTTC. This encodes CASSPGQRNYGYTF.

V and J are TRBV19 and TRBJ1-3, with D hard to call. CDR3 length equals 14 residues. Germline V gene sequence: CDR1 LNHDA, CDR2 SQIVND (reference sequence). With 5 bases removed from V and 4 bases from J, the gap between germline ends came to 12 bases. This CDR3 reads CASSRREEGNTIYF. Here the CDR3 DNA reads TGTGCCAGTAGTCGACGGGAGGAAGGAAACACCATATATTTT.

This clone was counted only a few times. The chain links TRBV6-1 to TRBJ1-1, with 11 bases fitting TRBD1. After removal of 0 bases from V and 7 bases from J, the junction contained 7 bases not matched to a gene. The CDR3 contains 16 residues. CDR1 is MNHNS and CDR2 is SASEGT in the germline V gene. In nucleotides, the CDR3 is TGTGCCAGCAGTGAAGCGGGACAGGGGGTACCGCTTGAAGCTTTCTTT. This translates into CASSEAGQGVPLEAFF.

This chain connects TRBV27 to TRBJ2-4; D might be TRBD1 (5 bases). V was clipped by 5 bases and J by 0 bases, with 14 bases between them. This CDR3 has 16 residues. Per germline, CDR1 MNHEY and CDR2 SMNVEV (reference sequence). The CDR3 region has the DNA TGTGCCAGCAGTAAAGACAGACAATTAGCCAAAAACATTCAGTACTTC. Residues: CASSKDRQLAKNIQYF.

The chain couples TRBV9 to TRBJ2-1; TRBD2 matches 9 bases. Germline CDR1 SGDLS, CDR2 YYNGEE. The CDR3 spans 15 residues. J gave up 8 bases and V 0 bases, and 6 bases lay outside the gene matches. The DNA of the CDR3 is TGTGCCAGCAGCGTAGGCGGGGGGGCCTGGGATGAGCAGTTCTTC. Amino acids: CASSVGGGAWDEQFF.

The genes are TRBV7-6 and TRBJ2-5; TRBD1 aligns across 10 bases. The ends lost 4 bases at V and 1 base at J; junction bases unmatched: 9. From germline, CDR1 is SGHVS and CDR2 FNYEAQ. This CDR3 is 17 amino acids long. Written as DNA, the CDR3 is TGTGCCAGCAGCTCAGGGGCGGGACAGGGGTCCCAAGAGACCCAGTACTTC. It is translated as CASSSGAGQGSQETQYF.

CDR3 loop: CASSKDGDSNQPQHF. The CDR3 coding sequence is TGCGCCAGCAGCAAGGACGGCGATAGCAATCAGCCCCAGCATTTT. The chain employs TRBV5-1 and TRBJ1-5; D gene uncertain. The CDR3 consists of 15 residues. V gave up 4 bases and J gave up 0 bases, with 11 bases separating them. Germline-derived CDR1 and CDR2 are SGHRS and YFSETQ.

The rearrangement joins TRBV6-1 to TRBJ1-1; no reliable D call. This CDR3 region has 14 residues. Trimming removed 11 bases from V and 1 base from J, with 17 bases in between. Germline V gene data show CDR1 as MNHNS and CDR2 as SASEGT. The CDR3 loop reads CAAKEGLANTEAFF. In DNA form, the CDR3 reads TGTGCCGCGAAGGAAGGGCTTGCGAACACTGAAGCTTTCTTT.

This chain joins TRBV4-1 and TRBJ1-1; D gene unclear. The CDR3 is made up of 13 amino acids. The V end was cut by 3 bases, the J end by 11 bases, with 16 bases between. The V gene's germline CDR1 is MGHRA and CDR2 YSYEKL. The CDR3 region is CASSQGVETGAFF. The CDR3 bases are TGCGCCAGCAGCCAGGGCGTTGAAACCGGGGCTTTCTTT.

The V gene is TRBV30, the J gene TRBJ2-4, with TRBD2 as a possible D gene (6 bases). Trimming pared 2 bases from V and 9 bases from J, leaving 14 bases between. The CDR3 extends over 13 amino acids. CDR1 is GTSNPN, CDR2 SVGIG, per germline (reference sequence). Written as DNA, the CDR3 is TGTGCCTGGAGTTGGCGGGATGACGGCATTCAGTACTTC. Its translation: CAWSWRDDGIQYF. Looking up the rest from reference TRBV30 and TRBJ2-4 gives the full variable domain: SQTIHQWPATLVQPVGSPLSLECTVEGTSNPNLYWYRQAAGRGLQLLFYSVGIGQISSEVPQNLSASRPQDRQFILSSKKLLLSDSGFYLCAWSWRDDGIQYFGAGTRLSVL.

This sequence joins TRBV10-2 and TRBJ1-1, with a tentative D call TRBD1 (6 bases). Trimming stripped 7 bases from V and 1 base from J, with 13 bases between. The CDR3 runs 14 residues. Germline-derived CDR1 and CDR2 are WSHSY and SAAADI. CDR3 DNA: TGCGCCAGCACCGAACCGGGACAGAACACTGAAGCTTTCTTT. Amino acid sequence: CASTEPGQNTEAFF.

The DNA of the CDR3 is TGTGCCAGCAGCTTATTGAGGGGAACGGGCACTGAAGCTTTCTTT. As protein: CASSLLRGTGTEAFF. V is TRBV7-2 and J is TRBJ1-1; D is possibly TRBD1 (5 bases). The germline V and J ends were trimmed by 2 bases and 4 bases, with 14 bases remaining between them. Looked up from germline, CDR1 is SGHTA and CDR2 is FQGNSA. The CDR3 contains 15 residues.

This clone appeared once. The chain links TRBV25-1 to TRBJ2-3; the D gene is possibly TRBD1 (6 bases). V was shortened by 5 bases and J by 2 bases, with 14 bases between the two germline ends. Germline V gene lookup returns CDR1 MGHDK and CDR2 SYGVNS. This CDR3 region has 15 residues. The CDR3 here is CASSSSGGPTDTQYF. The CDR3 nucleotides are TGTGCCAGCAGTTCATCTGGGGGCCCCACAGATACGCAGTATTTT.

The V gene is TRBV7-2, the J gene TRBJ2-1; TRBD1 agrees at 7 bases. V was pared by 5 bases and J by 9 bases, with 10 bases of the junction left unmatched. This CDR3 region has 14 residues. CDR1 and CDR2 from the germline V gene are SGHTA and FQGNSA. CDR3 protein: CASSQLTGFGEQFF. In nucleotides, the CDR3 is TGTGCCAGCAGCCAGTTGACAGGGTTCGGTGAGCAGTTCTTC.

V gene TRBV13 combines with J gene TRBJ1-1; D is unresolved. The CDR3 is 14 residues long. Germline V gives CDR1 PRHDT, CDR2 FYEKMQ (reference sequence). V was pared by 5 bases and J by 5 bases, with 15 bases between. The CDR3 sequence: CASSLTPGGTEAFF. The CDR3 nucleotides are TGTGCCAGCAGCCTGACACCTGGAGGGACTGAAGCTTTCTTT.

The genes are TRBV7-2 and TRBJ1-4; D gene ambiguous. The CDR3 consists of 17 residues. V was clipped by 5 bases and J by 3 bases, with 19 bases between them. Germline V gives CDR1 SGHTA, CDR2 FQGNSA. The CDR3 region is CASSPTGEGAANEKLFF. In DNA form, the CDR3 reads TGTGCCAGCAGCCCCACCGGAGAGGGCGCAGCTAATGAAAAACTGTTTTTT.

This chain links TRBV20-1 with TRBJ2-5; D is unresolved. Trimming pared 8 bases from V and 0 bases from J, leaving 7 bases between. The germline CDR1 and CDR2 sequences are DFQATT and SNEGSKA (reference sequence). The CDR3 contains 11 residues. The CDR3 sequence is CSPQYQETQYF. DNA for the CDR3: TGCAGTCCCCAGTACCAAGAGACCCAGTACTTC.

The V and J genes are TRBV6-5 and TRBJ2-5; 7 bases align to TRBD2. Losses at the gene ends were 8 bases for V and 5 bases for J; bases not matched to a gene: 11. The CDR3 runs to 14 residues. CDR1 is MNHEY, CDR2 SVGAGI, per germline. CDR3 coding DNA: TGTGCCAGCGGTGCCCCCGGCGGGGGTGAGACCCAGTACTTC. As protein: CASGAPGGGETQYF.

The chain recombines TRBV5-1 with TRBJ2-3; 11 bases match TRBD1. J lost 6 bases, V lost 4 bases, and 7 bases had no gene match. The CDR3 loop spans 15 amino acids. Germline CDR1 and CDR2: SGHRS and YFSETQ. In DNA form, the CDR3 reads TGCGCCAGCAGCAGCAGGACAGGGGGCGCGGATACGCAGTATTTT. As protein: CASSSRTGGADTQYF.

CDR3 nucleotides: TGTGCCAGCAGCGTAGGCAAACGAAGAAACTATGGCTACACCTTC. This sequence encodes CASSVGKRRNYGYTF. The rearrangement links TRBV9 to TRBJ1-2; D is ambiguous. The V gene's germline CDR1 is SGDLS and CDR2 YYNGEE. CDR3 length: 15 amino acids. V lost 0 bases and J 2 bases, leaving 11 bases between the germline ends.

This clone showed up just a few times. The rearrangement uses TRBV5-1 and TRBJ2-3, with 7 bases that match TRBD2. CDR3 size: 16 residues. V lost 4 bases to trimming and J lost 2 bases; unmatched junction nucleotides: 10. Germline CDR1 and CDR2: SGHRS and YFSETQ. The CDR3: CASSLLKAGDTDTQYF. The CDR3 DNA sequence: TGCGCCAGCAGCCTCCTCAAGGCGGGGGACACAGATACGCAGTATTTT.

The chain couples TRBV7-2 to TRBJ2-4, with unresolved D. V lost 6 bases to trimming and J lost 4 bases, with 22 bases between them. The length of the CDR3 is 17 residues. CDR1 is SGHTA, CDR2 FQGNSA, per germline. The chain's CDR3 is CASSLVYGSTAKNIQYF. CDR3 sequence (DNA): TGTGCCAGCAGTCTAGTGTATGGGTCCACTGCAAAAAACATTCAGTACTTC.

The chain uses TRBV5-1 and TRBJ2-2; 7 bases fit TRBD1. The germline V gene has CDR1 SGHRS and CDR2 YFSETQ. The CDR3 loop spans 17 amino acids. With V trimmed by 0 bases and J by 4 bases, 9 bases remained unmatched. CDR3 nucleotide sequence: TGCGCCAGCAGCTTGGCCGGACAGGCCAGAGGCACCGGGGAGCTGTTTTTT. As protein: CASSLAGQARGTGELFF.

The chain has TRBV21-1 and TRBJ2-7; the table calls TRBD2, which could not be checked here. TRBV21-1 is designated a pseudogene. The CDR3 consists of 14 residues. CDR3 in DNA: TGTGCCAACATAAACGGGGGGATTTCCTACGAGCAGTACTTC. This gives the protein CANINGGISYEQYF.

The rearrangement uses TRBV2 and TRBJ1-5; no clear D gene. Trimming took off 3 bases at V and 7 bases at J, with 13 bases between the two ends. CDR1 SNHLY and CDR2 FYNNEI come from the germline V gene. This CDR3 contains 14 residues. The DNA of the CDR3 is TGTGCCAGCAGTGAGACAATCGGTAACCAGCCCCAGCATTTT. Translated, it gives CASSETIGNQPQHF.

The chain combines TRBV6-6 with TRBJ1-6; D is ambiguous. This CDR3 comprises 15 residues. V lost 6 bases to trimming and J lost 7 bases, with 16 bases between them. Germline V gene lookup returns CDR1 MNHNY and CDR2 SVGAGI (reference sequence). The CDR3 coding sequence is TGTGCCAGCAGCCCACCGTGGGCAGGAAATTCACCCCTCCACTTT. This sequence encodes CASSPPWAGNSPLHF.

The chain recombines TRBV7-2 with TRBJ2-2; D is possibly TRBD2 (6 bases). This CDR3 has 18 amino acids. Germline assignment: CDR1 SGHTA and CDR2 FQGNSA. V was cut by 1 base and J by 1 base, with 16 bases left in between. The DNA for the CDR3 is TGTGCCAGCAGCTTAGGCAGGGACTCCGATAAGAACACCGGGGAGCTGTTTTTT. As protein: CASSLGRDSDKNTGELFF.

The rearrangement uses TRBV5-1 and TRBJ1-1, with 11 bases fitting TRBD1. Germline CDR1 reads SGHRS; CDR2 reads YFSETQ. The CDR3 length is 18 residues. Trimming at V came to 4 bases and at J to 1 base, leaving 12 bases not matched to a gene. The DNA for the CDR3 is TGCGCCAGCAGCCCGGGAAAGGGACAGGGGGTAGAGAACACTGAAGCTTTCTTT. Its translation is CASSPGKGQGVENTEAFF.

V is TRBV9 and J is TRBJ2-3; perhaps D is TRBD1 or TRBD2 (6 bases each). Germline V gene data show CDR1 as SGDLS and CDR2 as YYNGEE. The CDR3 spans 14 residues. Trimming removed 4 bases at V and 3 bases at J, with 12 bases between. The CDR3 loop reads CASSNEGGTDTQYF. The CDR3 DNA sequence: TGTGCCAGCAGCAACGAAGGGGGGACAGATACGCAGTATTTT.